A single T cell receptor beta chain is shown here with its context. A multiplex PCR was run with 60 Vbeta primers and 13 Jbeta primers. TCRdb's copy holds only in-frame clones and misses some; the assay was immunoSEQ multiplex PCR. Of approximately 54,000 clones listed, 82% are singletons. This sample is drawn from a study of cytomegalovirus exposure and HLA in healthy donors. Germline V gene lookup returns CDR1 MNHEY and CDR2 SMNVEV (reference sequence). The length of the CDR3 is 15 residues. Trimming left V 6 bases short and J 2 bases short, with 16 bases between. V gene TRBV27 combines with J gene TRBJ1-2; D is perhaps TRBD1 (6 bases). The sequenced material came from PBMCs. This sequence originates from a woman younger than 30 in good health and CMV-seronegative. The CDR3 region has the DNA TGTGCCAGCAGCCCTCTGGGGGCCCTAAACTATGGCTACACCTTC. As protein: CASSPLGALNYGYTF.